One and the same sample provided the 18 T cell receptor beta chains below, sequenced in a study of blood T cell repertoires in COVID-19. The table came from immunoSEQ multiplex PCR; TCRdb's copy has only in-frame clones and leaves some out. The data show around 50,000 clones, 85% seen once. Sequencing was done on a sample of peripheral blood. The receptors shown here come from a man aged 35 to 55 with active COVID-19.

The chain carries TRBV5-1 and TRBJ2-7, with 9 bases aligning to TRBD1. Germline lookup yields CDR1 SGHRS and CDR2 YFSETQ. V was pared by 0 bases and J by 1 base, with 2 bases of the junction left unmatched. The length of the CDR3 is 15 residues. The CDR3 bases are TGCGCCAGCAGCTTGGGGACAGGGGCGTCCTACGAGCAGTACTTC. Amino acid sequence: CASSLGTGASYEQYF.

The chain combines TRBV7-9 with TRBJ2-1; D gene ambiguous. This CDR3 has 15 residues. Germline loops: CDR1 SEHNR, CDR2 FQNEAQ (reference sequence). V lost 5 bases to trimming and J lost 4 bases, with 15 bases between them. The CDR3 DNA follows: TGTGCCAGCAGCCCCCGGCTAGGCCTATACAATGAGCAGTTCTTC. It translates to CASSPRLGLYNEQFF.

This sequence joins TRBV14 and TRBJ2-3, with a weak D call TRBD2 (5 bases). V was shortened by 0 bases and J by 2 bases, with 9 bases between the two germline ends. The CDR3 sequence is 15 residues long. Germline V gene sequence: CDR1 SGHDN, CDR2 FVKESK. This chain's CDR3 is CASSQDSAFTDTQYF. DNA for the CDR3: TGTGCCAGCAGCCAAGATAGCGCCTTCACAGATACGCAGTATTTT.

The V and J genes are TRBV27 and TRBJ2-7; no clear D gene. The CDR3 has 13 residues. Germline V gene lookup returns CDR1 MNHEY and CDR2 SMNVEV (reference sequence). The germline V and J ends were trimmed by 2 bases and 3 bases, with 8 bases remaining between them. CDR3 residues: CASSLKERYEQYF. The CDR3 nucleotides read TGTGCCAGCAGTTTAAAGGAGCGCTACGAGCAGTACTTC.

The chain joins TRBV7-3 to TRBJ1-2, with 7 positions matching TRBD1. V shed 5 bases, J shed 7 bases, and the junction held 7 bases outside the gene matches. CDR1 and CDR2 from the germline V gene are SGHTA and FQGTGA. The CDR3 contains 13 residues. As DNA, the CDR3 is TGTGCCAGCAGCCCGGACAGGCGGGGTGGCTACACCTTC. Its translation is CASSPDRRGGYTF.

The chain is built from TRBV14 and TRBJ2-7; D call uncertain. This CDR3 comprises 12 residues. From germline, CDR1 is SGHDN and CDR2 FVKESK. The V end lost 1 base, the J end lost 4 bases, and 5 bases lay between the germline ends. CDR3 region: CASSQANYEQYF. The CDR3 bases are TGTGCCAGCAGCCAAGCAAATTACGAGCAGTACTTC.

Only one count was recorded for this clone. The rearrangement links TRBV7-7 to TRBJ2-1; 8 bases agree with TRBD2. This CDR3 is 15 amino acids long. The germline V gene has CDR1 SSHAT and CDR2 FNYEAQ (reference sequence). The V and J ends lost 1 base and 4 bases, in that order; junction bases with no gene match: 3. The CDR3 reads CASSLVAGPYNEQFF. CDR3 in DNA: TGTGCCAGCAGCTTAGTAGCGGGACCTTACAATGAGCAGTTCTTC.

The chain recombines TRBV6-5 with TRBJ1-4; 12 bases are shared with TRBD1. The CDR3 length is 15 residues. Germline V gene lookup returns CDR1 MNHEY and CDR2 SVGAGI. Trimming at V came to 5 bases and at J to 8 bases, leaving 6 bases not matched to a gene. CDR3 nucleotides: TGTGCCAGCAGTCGCTCTGGGACAGGGGGCGAAAAACTGTTTTTT. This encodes CASSRSGTGGEKLFF.

CDR3 region: CASSQRANYGYTF. DNA for the CDR3: TGTGCCAGTAGTCAGAGGGCTAACTATGGCTACACCTTC. This chain joins TRBV19 and TRBJ1-2; no clear D gene. Deletions cut 5 bases from V and 0 bases from J, with 7 bases between. The CDR3 runs to 13 residues. CDR1 and CDR2 (germline): LNHDA, SQIVND (reference sequence).

As DNA, the CDR3 is TGTGCCAGCAGCGACCCAGGGTACAATGAGCAGTTCTTC. This translates into CASSDPGYNEQFF. The chain is built from TRBV28 and TRBJ2-1; TRBD1 might be the D (5 bases). V was shortened by 6 bases and J by 4 bases, with 10 bases between the two germline ends. This CDR3 is built from 13 residues. Looked up from germline, CDR1 is MDHEN and CDR2 is SYDVKM. Filled out from reference TRBV28 and TRBJ2-1, the complete variable domain reads DVKVTQSSRYLVKRTGEKVFLECVQDMDHENMFWYRQDPGLGLRLIYFSYDVKMKEKGDIPEGYSVSREKKERFSLILESASTNQTSMYLCASSDPGYNEQFFGPGTRLTVL.

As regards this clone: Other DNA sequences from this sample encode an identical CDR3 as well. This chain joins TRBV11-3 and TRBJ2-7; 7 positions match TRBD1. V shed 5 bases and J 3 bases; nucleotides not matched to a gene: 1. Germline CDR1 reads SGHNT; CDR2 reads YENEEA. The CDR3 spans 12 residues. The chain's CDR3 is CASSRQGYEQYF. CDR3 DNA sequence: TGTGCCAGCAGCAGACAGGGCTACGAGCAGTACTTC.

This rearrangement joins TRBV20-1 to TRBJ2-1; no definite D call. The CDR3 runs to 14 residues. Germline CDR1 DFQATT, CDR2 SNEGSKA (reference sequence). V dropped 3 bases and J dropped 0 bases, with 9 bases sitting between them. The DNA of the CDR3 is TGCAGTGCTAGTGGCGGAGCCTCCTACAATGAGCAGTTCTTC. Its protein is CSASGGASYNEQFF.

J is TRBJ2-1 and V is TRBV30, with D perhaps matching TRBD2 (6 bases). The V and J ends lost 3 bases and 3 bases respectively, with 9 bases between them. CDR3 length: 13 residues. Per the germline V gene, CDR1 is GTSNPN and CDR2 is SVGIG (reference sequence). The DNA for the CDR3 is TGTGCCTGGAGCCCTAGCGACTACAATGAGCAGTTCTTC. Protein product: CAWSPSDYNEQFF. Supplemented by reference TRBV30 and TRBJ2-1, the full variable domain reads SQTIHQWPATLVQPVGSPLSLECTVEGTSNPNLYWYRQAAGRGLQLLFYSVGIGQISSEVPQNLSASRPQDRQFILSSKKLLLSDSGFYLCAWSPSDYNEQFFGPGTRLTVL.

CDR3 bases: TGCGCCAGCAGGCACGGGAACTTACTATTCGACGAGCAGTACTTC. As protein: CASRHGNLLFDEQYF. This chain joins TRBV5-1 and TRBJ2-7; a possible D gene is TRBD2 (5 bases). The CDR3 has 15 residues. Germline values: CDR1 SGHRS, CDR2 YFSETQ. The ends were cut back, 5 bases at V and 5 bases at J, with 20 bases in the middle.

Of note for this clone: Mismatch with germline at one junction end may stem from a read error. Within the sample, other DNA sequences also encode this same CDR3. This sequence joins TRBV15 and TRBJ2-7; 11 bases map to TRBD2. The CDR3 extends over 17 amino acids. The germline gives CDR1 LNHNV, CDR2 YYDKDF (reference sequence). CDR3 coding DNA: TGTGCCACTAGCAGAGCCTTAACTAGCGGGAGTTTCGGCGAGCAGTACTTC. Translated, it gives CATSRALTSGSFGEQYF.

The DNA for the CDR3 is TGTGCCAGCAGCTGGGGACAGGGGTACTCTGGAAACACCATATATTTT. It yields the protein CASSWGQGYSGNTIYF. The chain combines TRBV5-6 with TRBJ1-3; 10 bases align to TRBD1. Germline CDR1 SGHDT, CDR2 YYEEEE. The CDR3 extends over 16 amino acids. With V trimmed by 3 bases and J by 0 bases, 3 bases remained unmatched.

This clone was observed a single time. CDR3 coding DNA: TGCGCCAGCAACCGACAGGAGCGAAGAGAGACCCAGTACTTC. Amino acids: CASNRQERRETQYF. V gene TRBV10-2 combines with J gene TRBJ2-5; the D gene is possibly TRBD1 (6 bases). The V gene lost 7 bases and the J gene lost 4 bases, with 16 bases spanning the gap. CDR1 is WSHSY and CDR2 is SAAADI in the germline V gene. The CDR3 covers 14 residues.

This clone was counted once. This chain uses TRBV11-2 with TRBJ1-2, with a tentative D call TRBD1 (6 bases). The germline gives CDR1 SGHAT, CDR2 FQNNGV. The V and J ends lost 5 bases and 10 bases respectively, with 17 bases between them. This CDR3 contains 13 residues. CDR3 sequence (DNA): TGTGCCAGCAGCAATATAGGGGACACCGACTACACCTTC. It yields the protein CASSNIGDTDYTF.